Given below is one T cell receptor beta chain in context. The antigen it binds to is not known. No much larger clone exists at a distance of one base, and base qualities are not known. In Seattle, one collaborating source enrolled patients while the infection was active and tracked those patients longitudinally over the course of disease. Each collaborating institution followed its own protocols to collect whole blood in K2EDTA tubes. Collaborator samples were shipped for TCRbeta analysis as frozen whole blood, isolated PBMCs, or DNA extracted from either sample type. The record originates from a study of blood T cell repertoires in COVID-19 (dated by TCRdb to about 2020). About the study as a whole: The collaborator samples originated in the United States, Italy and Spain and spanned the acute and convalescent phases of COVID-19. The material from the prospective study consisted of cDNA or gDNA derived from T cells, B-cell-depleted T cells, or PBMCs. HLA class I and class II types, where available, came from metadata supplied by the sample provider rather than from assay-based typing. The samples were drawn from two sources: the first 160 participants of the ongoing ImmuneRACE study, and 1,254 subjects contributed by 6 global collaborators. Subjects who had been exposed to COVID-19, were actively infected with it, or had recovered from it provided the deeply sampled blood TCRbeta repertoires that made up the dataset. Nearly every sample came with metadata listing a de-identified subject ID, COVID-19 status, age in years and sex. The repertoires were made available in a free public database intended to serve as a resource for research on the immune response to SARS-CoV-2. Overall study outcomes, separate from this receptor: Clinical and demographic metadata were provided uncurated, with the amount varying by source and participant.

The immunoSEQ Assay, a bias-controlled multiplex PCR, was used to amplify TCRbeta CDR3 regions from genomic DNA. The paper's data handling went like this. Nucleated cell counts per sample were estimated from amplification of reference gene primers within the assay. To quantify the absolute abundance of each unique TCRbeta CDR3 rearrangement, sequence reads were collapsed and filtered. For each sample, productive Simpson clonality was calculated by taking the square root of Simpson's diversity index across productive rearrangements. TCRdb provides this immuneACCESS table in a form limited to in-frame rearrangements. Some clones are lacking; in checked studies, under half of them reflect an unresolved V gene, and why the rest are absent is not known. Clone size and the V and J calls come from that table; the DNA yielded D and trimming. Within this sample are 190,000 or so clones, with around 85% of them counted one time only. Around 0.93% of the sample goes to the ten largest clones.

The germline V gene (reference sequence) provides CDR1 LNHNV and CDR2 YYDKDF. The junction carries 12 bases between V and J, which are trimmed by 0 bases and 6 bases respectively. Taken from cysteine to phenylalanine, the CDR3 has 15 residues. Just CDR3 DNA is preserved here, 45 bases in frame from base 1. This TCR came from a man aged 55 to 69 with COVID-19, enrolled during active disease. The rearrangement combines TRBV15 with TRBJ2-1; possibly the D gene is TRBD1, per 5 matching bases. The sample was peripheral blood. The base sequence is TGTGCCACCAGCAGAGATGTAGGGGCAAGCAATGAGCAGTTCTTC. It is translated as CATSRDVGASNEQFF.